This entry is about one TCR beta chain. These data come from a study of blood T cell repertoires in COVID-19. As for the study in general: Samples representing acute and convalescent COVID-19 were sourced from the United States, Italy and Spain. From T cells, B-cell-depleted T cells, or PBMCs came the material, which was cDNA or gDNA.

Original handling: Reference gene primer amplification yielded estimated nucleated cell counts. Sequenced by immunoSEQ multiplex PCR; TCRdb stores in-frame clones only, minus some. V and J calls and clone size follow that table, whereas D and trimming were derived from the DNA. The sample consists of about 220,000 clones, around 80% of them appearing once. The V gene's germline CDR1 is MNHNS and CDR2 SASEGT. This CDR3 spans 15 amino acids. The J segment lost 4 bases and the V segment lost 3 bases, leaving 7 bases of the junction unmatched. This clonotype was sampled from a woman in her sixties or seventies who had recovered from COVID-19. The rearrangement uses TRBV6-1 and TRBJ1-2; TRBD1 matches at 8 bases. The sequenced sample consisted of peripheral blood. CDR3 amino acids: CASSEGTGLFYGYTF. CDR3 coding DNA: TGTGCCAGCAGTGAGGGGACAGGCCTTTTCTATGGCTACACCTTC.